A few counts support the clone carrying this T cell receptor (beta chain). This sample is drawn from a study of naive and memory T cell subsets. CDR1 is KGHSH and CDR2 is LQKENI in the germline V gene. Trimming cost V 4 bases and J 1 base, with 4 bases left between them. This CDR3 contains 12 residues. Two oligonucleotides, mixed equimolar, formed the beta constant-region primer covering TRBC1 and TRBC2. MiXCR, run by TCRdb on the UMI-ligation and nested PCR reads, gives a single entry per CDR3 protein. The sample has 75,000 to 85,000 distinct CDR3 sequences; around 13% are singletons. The chain combines TRBV18 with TRBJ2-5; D is unclear. The sequencing sample was made of central memory CD4+ T cells from blood. The TCR was taken from a human donor in good health. In DNA form, the CDR3 reads TGTGCCAGCTCACGAATCCAAGAGACCCAGTACTTC. It specifies CASSRIQETQYF.